These 9 T cell receptor beta chains came from one sample sequenced in a study of blood T cells in healthy people across ages. Through a sample-barcoded 5' primer and a J-beta primer mix, a second PCR was run for roughly 7 to 12 cycles. TCRdb passed the 5' RACE reads through MiXCR, listing each CDR3 protein once. The repertoire holds over 1,200,000 distinct CDR3 sequences, roughly 60% seen once, with about 6.7% in the top ten. The specimen sequenced was blood. Source of these receptors: a man younger than 35 in good health.

The CDR3 DNA reads TGTGCCAGCAGACTTAAAGAACCGACAGGGGGGGAAGCTTTCTTT. This translates into CASRLKEPTGGEAFF. V and J are TRBV25-1 and TRBJ1-1; 9 positions match TRBD1. CDR1 and CDR2 (germline): MGHDK, SYGVNS. The CDR3 has 15 residues. The V gene end was trimmed by 6 bases and the J gene end by 8 bases; junction bases not matched to a gene: 13. Full variable domain (remainder filled in from reference TRBV25-1 and TRBJ1-1): EADIYQTPRYLVIGTGKKITLECSQTMGHDKMYWYQQDPGMELHLIHYSYGVNSTEKGDLSSESTVSRIRTEHFPLTLESARPSHTSQYLCASRLKEPTGGEAFFGQGTRLTVV.

The chain combines TRBV13 with TRBJ2-4; TRBD1 aligns across 7 bases. V was clipped by 0 bases and J by 2 bases; unmatched bases: 7. The CDR3 spans 17 residues. The germline V gene has CDR1 PRHDT and CDR2 FYEKMQ (reference sequence). This CDR3 reads CASSLGLRGQSKNIQYF. Written as DNA, the CDR3 is TGTGCCAGCAGCTTAGGCCTAAGGGGACAGTCCAAAAACATTCAGTACTTC.

This rearrangement joins TRBV29-1 to TRBJ2-7; no reliable D call. The germline CDR1 and CDR2 sequences are SQVTM and ANQGSEA. Between the trimmed V and J ends, which lost 7 bases and 0 bases, there was a span of 19 bases. The CDR3 has 15 residues. Here the CDR3 DNA reads TGCAGCGCCGCAAGCAGCAGATTAGGCTCCTACGAGCAGTACTTC. Encoded protein: CSAASSRLGSYEQYF.

The V call is TRBV7-8, the J call TRBJ2-1; a possible D gene is TRBD2 (7 bases). The length of the CDR3 is 16 residues. CDR1 is SGHVS and CDR2 is FQNEAQ in the germline V gene. Between the trimmed V and J ends, which lost 5 bases and 4 bases, there was a span of 18 bases. The CDR3 loop is CASSPWGGVGYNEQFF. In DNA, the CDR3 is TGTGCCAGCAGCCCCTGGGGGGGCGTCGGGTACAATGAGCAGTTCTTC.

This clonotype showed up many times. V is TRBV3-1 and J is TRBJ1-2; D not resolved. The CDR3 contains 10 residues. The germline V gene encodes CDR1 LGHDT and CDR2 YNNKEL (reference sequence). The V gene lost 5 bases and the J gene lost 4 bases, with 2 bases spanning the gap. The CDR3 DNA reads TGTGCCAGCAGCGGCTATGGCTACACCTTC. It is translated as CASSGYGYTF.

V usage is TRBV6-2 or TRBV6-3 and J usage is TRBJ1-6; no definite D call. Germline assignment: CDR1 MNHEY and CDR2 SVGEGT. This CDR3 contains 13 residues. The germline V and J ends were trimmed by 4 bases and 7 bases, with 8 bases remaining between them. CDR3 nucleotide sequence: TGTGCCAGCAGTTCTGAGATCAATTCACCCCTCCACTTT. Residues: CASSSEINSPLHF.

Comment on this clonotype: A read error may account for a junction end that differs from germline. The CDR3 coding sequence is TGTGCCATCAGCCAAGTTGCTAGCAATCAGCCCCAGCATTTT. Translating gives CAISQVASNQPQHF. The chain recombines TRBV4-2 with TRBJ1-5; D is unclear. The CDR3 has 14 residues. Germline V gives CDR1 LGHNA, CDR2 YNFKEQ.

This rearrangement joins TRBV24-1 to TRBJ2-5, with 9 nucleotides matching TRBD1. CDR1 and CDR2 from the germline V gene are KGHDR and SFDVKD. The length of the CDR3 is 14 residues. Losses at the gene ends were 3 bases for V and 11 bases for J; bases not matched to a gene: 9. The CDR3: CATSDGTGIRGQYF. Here the CDR3 DNA reads TGTGCCACCAGTGATGGGACAGGGATTCGGGGGCAGTACTTC.

The rearrangement joins TRBV6-6 to TRBJ1-5; 7 bases align to TRBD1. The CDR3 sequence is 15 residues long. The V and J ends lost 6 bases and 0 bases, in that order; junction bases with no gene match: 5. Germline loops: CDR1 MNHNY, CDR2 SVGAGI (reference sequence). DNA of the CDR3: TGTGCCAGCAGCGAGACAGGGAATAGCAATCAGCCCCAGCATTTT. Its protein is CASSETGNSNQPQHF.